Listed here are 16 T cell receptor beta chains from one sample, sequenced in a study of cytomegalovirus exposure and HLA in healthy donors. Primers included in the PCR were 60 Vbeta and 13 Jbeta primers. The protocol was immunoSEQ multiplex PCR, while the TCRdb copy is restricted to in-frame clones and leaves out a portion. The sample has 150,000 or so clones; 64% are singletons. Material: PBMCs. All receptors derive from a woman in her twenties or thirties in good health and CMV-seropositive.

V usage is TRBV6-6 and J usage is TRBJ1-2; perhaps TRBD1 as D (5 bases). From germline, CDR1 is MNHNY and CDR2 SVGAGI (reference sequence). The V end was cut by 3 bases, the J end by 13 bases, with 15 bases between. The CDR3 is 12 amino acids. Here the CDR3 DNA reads TGTGCCAGCAGTTATAGGGGTGGGTCCGTCACCTTC. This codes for CASSYRGGSVTF.

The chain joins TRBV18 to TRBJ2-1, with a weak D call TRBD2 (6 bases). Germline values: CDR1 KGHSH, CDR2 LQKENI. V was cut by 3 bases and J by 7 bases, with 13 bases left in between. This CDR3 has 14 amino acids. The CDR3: CASSPNYSGNEQFF. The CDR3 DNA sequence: TGTGCCAGCTCACCTAATTATAGCGGAAATGAGCAGTTCTTC.

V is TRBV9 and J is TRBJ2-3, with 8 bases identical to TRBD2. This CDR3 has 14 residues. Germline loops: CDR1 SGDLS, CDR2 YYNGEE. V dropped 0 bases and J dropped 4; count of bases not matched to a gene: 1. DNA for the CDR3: TGTGCCAGCAGCGTAGTTAGCGGGGCAGATACGCAGTATTTT. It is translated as CASSVVSGADTQYF.

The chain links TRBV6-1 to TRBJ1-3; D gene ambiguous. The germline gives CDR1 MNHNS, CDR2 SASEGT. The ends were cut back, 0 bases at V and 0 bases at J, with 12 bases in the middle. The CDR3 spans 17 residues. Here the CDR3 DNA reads TGTGCCAGCAGTGAAGCCCACGGTGGGAGCTCTGGAAACACCATATATTTT. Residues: CASSEAHGGSSGNTIYF.

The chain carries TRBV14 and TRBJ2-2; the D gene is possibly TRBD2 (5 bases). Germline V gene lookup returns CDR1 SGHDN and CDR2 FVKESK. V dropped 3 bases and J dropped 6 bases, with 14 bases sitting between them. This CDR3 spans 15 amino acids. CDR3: CASSQLSRGAGELFF. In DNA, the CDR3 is TGTGCCAGCAGCCAGCTCTCCCGGGGTGCCGGGGAGCTGTTTTTT.

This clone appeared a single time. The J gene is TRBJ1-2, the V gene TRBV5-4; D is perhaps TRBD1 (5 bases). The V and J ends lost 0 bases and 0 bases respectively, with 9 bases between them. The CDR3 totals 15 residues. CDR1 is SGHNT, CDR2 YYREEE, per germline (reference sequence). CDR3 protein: CASSLVGGANYGYTF. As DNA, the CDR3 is TGTGCCAGCAGCTTGGTGGGGGGAGCTAACTATGGCTACACCTTC.

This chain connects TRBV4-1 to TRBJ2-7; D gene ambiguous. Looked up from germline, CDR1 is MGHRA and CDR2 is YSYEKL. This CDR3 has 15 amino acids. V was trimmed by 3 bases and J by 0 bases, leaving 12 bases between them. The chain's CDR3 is CASSQETFSSYEQYF. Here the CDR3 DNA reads TGCGCCAGCAGCCAGGAGACCTTTAGCTCCTACGAGCAGTACTTC.

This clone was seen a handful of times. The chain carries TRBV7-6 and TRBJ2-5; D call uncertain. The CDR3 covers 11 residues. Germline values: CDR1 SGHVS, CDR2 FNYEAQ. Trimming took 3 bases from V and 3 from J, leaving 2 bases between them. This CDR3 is CASSFKETQYF. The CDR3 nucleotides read TGTGCCAGCAGCTTCAAAGAGACCCAGTACTTC.

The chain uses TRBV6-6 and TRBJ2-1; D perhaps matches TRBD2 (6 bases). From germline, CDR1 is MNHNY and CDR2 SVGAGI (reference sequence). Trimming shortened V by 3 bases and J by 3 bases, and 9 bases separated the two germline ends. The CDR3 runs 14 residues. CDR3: CASSYSSVYNEQFF. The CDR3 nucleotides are TGTGCCAGCAGTTATTCTAGCGTCTACAATGAGCAGTTCTTC.

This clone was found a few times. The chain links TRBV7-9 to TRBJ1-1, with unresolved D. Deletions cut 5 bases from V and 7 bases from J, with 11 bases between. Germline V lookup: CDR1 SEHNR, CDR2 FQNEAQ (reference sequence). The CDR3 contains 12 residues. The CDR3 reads CASSPLRLEAFF. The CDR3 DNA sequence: TGTGCCAGCAGCCCCCTGAGGCTTGAAGCTTTCTTT.

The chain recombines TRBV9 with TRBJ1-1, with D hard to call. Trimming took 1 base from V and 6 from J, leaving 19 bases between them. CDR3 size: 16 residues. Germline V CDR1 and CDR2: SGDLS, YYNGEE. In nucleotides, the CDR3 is TGTGCCAGCAGCGTATCCCTTAACAGTGGAAGTGCTGAAGCTTTCTTT. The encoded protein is CASSVSLNSGSAEAFF. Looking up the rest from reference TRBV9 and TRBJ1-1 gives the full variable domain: DSGVTQTPKHLITATGQRVTLRCSPRSGDLSVYWYQQSLDQGLQFLIQYYNGEERAKGNILERFSAQQFPDLHSELNLSSLELGDSALYFCASSVSLNSGSAEAFFGQGTRLTVV.

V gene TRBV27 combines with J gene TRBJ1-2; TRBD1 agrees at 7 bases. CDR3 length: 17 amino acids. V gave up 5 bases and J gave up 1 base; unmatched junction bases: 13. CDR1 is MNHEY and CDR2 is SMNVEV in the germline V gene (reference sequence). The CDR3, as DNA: TGTGCCAGCAGTCTCTGGGCCGGGACAGCCCTTAACTATGGCTACACCTTC. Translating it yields CASSLWAGTALNYGYTF.

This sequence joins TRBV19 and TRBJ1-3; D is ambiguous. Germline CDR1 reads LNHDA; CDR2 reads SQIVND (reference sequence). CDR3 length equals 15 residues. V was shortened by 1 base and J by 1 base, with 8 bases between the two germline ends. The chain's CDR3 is CASSIGHRSGNTIYF. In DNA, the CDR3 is TGTGCCAGTAGTATAGGCCACAGATCTGGAAACACCATATATTTT.

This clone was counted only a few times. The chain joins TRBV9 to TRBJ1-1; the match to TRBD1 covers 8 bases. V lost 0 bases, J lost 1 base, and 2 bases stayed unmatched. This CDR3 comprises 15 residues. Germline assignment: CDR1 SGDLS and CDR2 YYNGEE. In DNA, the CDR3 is TGTGCCAGCAGCGTAGGGGGGACAGGGAACACTGAAGCTTTCTTT. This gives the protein CASSVGGTGNTEAFF.

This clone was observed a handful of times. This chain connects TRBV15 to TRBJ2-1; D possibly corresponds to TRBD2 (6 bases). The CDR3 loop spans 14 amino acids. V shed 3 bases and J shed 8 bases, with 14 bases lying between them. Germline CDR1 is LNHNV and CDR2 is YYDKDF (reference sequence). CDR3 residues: CATSRGGSAYEQFF. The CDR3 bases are TGTGCCACCAGCAGGGGAGGTTCAGCTTATGAGCAGTTCTTC.

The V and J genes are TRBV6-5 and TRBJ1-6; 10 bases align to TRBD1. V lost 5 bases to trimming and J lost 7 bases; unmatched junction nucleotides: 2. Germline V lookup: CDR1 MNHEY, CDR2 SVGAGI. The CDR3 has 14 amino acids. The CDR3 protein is CASSTGQGNSPLHF. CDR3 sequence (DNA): TGTGCCAGCAGTACGGGACAGGGGAATTCACCCCTCCACTTT.